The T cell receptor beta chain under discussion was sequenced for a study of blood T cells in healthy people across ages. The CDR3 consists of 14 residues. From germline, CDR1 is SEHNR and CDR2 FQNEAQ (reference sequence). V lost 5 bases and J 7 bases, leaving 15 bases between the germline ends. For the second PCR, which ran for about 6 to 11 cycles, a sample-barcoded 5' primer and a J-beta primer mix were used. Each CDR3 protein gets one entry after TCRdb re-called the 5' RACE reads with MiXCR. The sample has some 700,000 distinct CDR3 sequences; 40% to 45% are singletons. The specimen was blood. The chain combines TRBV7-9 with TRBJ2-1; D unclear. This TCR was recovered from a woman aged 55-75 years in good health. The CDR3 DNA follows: TGTGCCAGCAGCGGAGCCTGGGGTGGGAATGAGCAGTTCTTC. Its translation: CASSGAWGGNEQFF.